This entry lists 32 T cell receptor beta chains sequenced from one sample in a study of T cell responses to AZD1222 COVID-19 vaccine. Libraries were prepared by immunoSEQ multiplex PCR; TCRdb keeps only in-frame clonotypes and omits some of them. The sample yields roughly 100,000 clones, approximately 91% seen once. The sample here was peripheral blood, taken 28 days after the second AZD1222 dose. These receptors originate from an adult who received the AZD1222 COVID-19 vaccine.

This clone has just one count. The chain combines TRBV7-6 with TRBJ1-4, with D maybe TRBD1 (5 bases). Germline V CDR1 and CDR2: SGHVS, FNYEAQ. CDR3 length: 16 amino acids. Between the trimmed V and J ends, which lost 0 bases and 4 bases, there was a span of 12 bases. In DNA, the CDR3 is TGTGCCAGCAGCTTAGCGGGGCTAGACCATAATGAAAAACTGTTTTTT. Its protein is CASSLAGLDHNEKLFF.

The chain couples TRBV4-1 to TRBJ2-3, with 8 bases identical to TRBD2. The CDR3 loop spans 16 amino acids. J lost 0 bases, V lost 2 bases, and 4 bases had no gene match. The germline V gene has CDR1 MGHRA and CDR2 YSYEKL. The CDR3 here is CASSQLAGGSTDTQYF. The CDR3 nucleotides are TGCGCCAGCAGCCAACTTGCGGGAGGTAGCACAGATACGCAGTATTTT.

This clone occurred once. Other DNA sequences in this specimen translate into the identical CDR3. The chain recombines TRBV2 with TRBJ1-1; TRBD1 might be the D (5 bases). Trimming left V 4 bases short and J 2 bases short, with 8 bases between. The CDR3 length is 13 residues. CDR1 is SNHLY, CDR2 FYNNEI, per germline. The CDR3 bases are TGTGCCAGCAGTGCTCAGGGAAACACTGAAGCTTTCTTT. Translated: CASSAQGNTEAFF.

This sequence joins TRBV7-3 and TRBJ2-2, with 9 positions matching TRBD2. Germline CDR1 and CDR2: SGHTA and FQGTGA. The CDR3 length is 16 residues. Unmatched junction bases numbered 12, after V lost 5 bases and J lost 8 bases. The CDR3 bases are TGTGCCAGCAGCGCCGACTCTAGCGGGGCCCTAGGGGAGCTGTTTTTT. Its translation: CASSADSSGALGELFF.

This clone occurred a few times. V is TRBV7-6 and J is TRBJ2-3; D not resolved. Between the trimmed V and J ends, which lost 5 bases and 2 bases, there was a span of 8 bases. CDR3 length equals 13 residues. Germline values: CDR1 SGHVS, CDR2 FNYEAQ. CDR3 region: CASSPSFTDTQYF. The CDR3 DNA sequence: TGTGCCAGCAGCCCCTCCTTCACAGATACGCAGTATTTT.

The V gene is TRBV9, the J gene TRBJ2-1, with 9 bases fitting TRBD2. V lost 1 base to trimming and J lost 1 base; unmatched junction nucleotides: 3. Germline V gene lookup returns CDR1 SGDLS and CDR2 YYNGEE. The CDR3 runs to 16 residues. CDR3 loop: CASSVSSGSSYNEQFF. CDR3 in DNA: TGTGCCAGCAGCGTAAGTAGCGGGAGTTCCTACAATGAGCAGTTCTTC.

V gene TRBV28 combines with J gene TRBJ1-2, with 7 bases that match TRBD1. V was pared by 4 bases and J by 4 bases, with 12 bases of the junction left unmatched. The germline V gene has CDR1 MDHEN and CDR2 SYDVKM. The CDR3 consists of 16 residues. CDR3 sequence: CASSSVGTVSPYGYTF. The DNA for the CDR3 is TGTGCCAGCAGTTCCGTAGGGACAGTATCTCCCTATGGCTACACCTTC.

In its sample, this clone was seen once. The gene calls are TRBV7-2 and TRBJ1-1, with D unresolved. The V and J ends lost 6 bases and 4 bases respectively, with 12 bases between them. CDR1 SGHTA and CDR2 FQGNSA come from the germline V gene. The CDR3 has 13 amino acids. The CDR3 here is CASSVGGRTEAFF. The CDR3 coding sequence is TGTGCCAGCAGTGTGGGAGGCCGCACTGAAGCTTTCTTT.

This chain links TRBV5-4 with TRBJ2-3; 14 bases line up with TRBD2. This CDR3 has 16 residues. With V trimmed by 2 bases and J by 4 bases, 3 bases remained unmatched. Germline V gene lookup returns CDR1 SGHNT and CDR2 YYREEE (reference sequence). CDR3 residues: CASSFMTSGRADTQYF. Written as DNA, the CDR3 is TGTGCCAGCAGCTTTATGACTAGCGGGAGGGCAGATACGCAGTATTTT.

Written as DNA, the CDR3 is TGTGCCAGCAGCCAGAAACGACATCTTCCCTACGAGCAGTACTTC. Translating it yields CASSQKRHLPYEQYF. The rearrangement uses TRBV7-8 and TRBJ2-7; D is uncertain. The germline V gene has CDR1 SGHVS and CDR2 FQNEAQ. The CDR3 is made up of 15 amino acids. With 5 bases removed from V and 2 bases from J, the gap between germline ends came to 16 bases.

CDR3 in amino acids: CASSPGQGSITGELFF. CDR3 in DNA: TGTGCCAGCAGCCCGGGACAGGGGAGCATTACCGGGGAGCTGTTTTTT. This chain links TRBV5-4 with TRBJ2-2; 10 positions match TRBD1. Germline CDR1 reads SGHNT; CDR2 reads YYREEE (reference sequence). V lost 4 bases and J lost 5; bases outside the gene matches: 8. This CDR3 comprises 16 residues.

This rearrangement joins TRBV15 to TRBJ2-2; D is uncertain. The CDR3 totals 16 residues. Germline lookup yields CDR1 LNHNV and CDR2 YYDKDF (reference sequence). V shed 5 bases and J shed 1 base, with 14 bases lying between them. In nucleotides, the CDR3 is TGTGCCACCAGCTCCCGGGCTGGCGGGAACACCGGGGAGCTGTTTTTT. It yields the protein CATSSRAGGNTGELFF.

The chain employs TRBV3-1 (or the pseudogene TRBV3-2) and TRBJ1-2; TRBD1 aligns across 8 bases. CDR1 and CDR2 (germline): LGHDT, YNNKEL (reference sequence). With 4 bases clipped from V and 8 bases from J, the junction kept 9 bases outside the gene matches. This CDR3 region has 14 residues. The CDR3 DNA follows: TGTGCCAGCAGCCTGGGGCAGGGGGCTAGGGGCTACACCTTC. Protein product: CASSLGQGARGYTF.

V gene TRBV30 combines with J gene TRBJ1-2; 9 nucleotides align to TRBD1. Germline CDR1 is GTSNPN and CDR2 is SVGIG (reference sequence). V dropped 8 bases and J dropped 6; count of bases not matched to a gene: 4. There are 11 residues in the CDR3. The CDR3 reads CAKRQGDGYTF. The CDR3 DNA sequence: TGTGCCAAAAGACAGGGGGATGGCTACACCTTC.

The chain carries TRBV5-1 and TRBJ2-7; D call uncertain. Germline V lookup: CDR1 SGHRS, CDR2 YFSETQ. Between the trimmed V and J ends, which lost 2 bases and 2 bases, there was a span of 14 bases. This CDR3 comprises 15 residues. CDR3: CASSFFGTPTYEQYF. In DNA, the CDR3 is TGCGCCAGCAGCTTTTTTGGCACCCCCACCTACGAGCAGTACTTC.

The rearrangement uses TRBV15 and TRBJ2-1, with 8 bases matching TRBD2. The V segment lost 0 bases and the J segment 7 bases; nucleotides outside the gene matches: 8. The CDR3 sequence is 16 residues long. Germline CDR1 reads LNHNV; CDR2 reads YYDKDF (reference sequence). In nucleotides, the CDR3 is TGTGCCACCAGCAGAGATAGGCTAGCGGGCCTAAATGAGCAGTTCTTC. This gives the protein CATSRDRLAGLNEQFF.

This clone showed up just once. The sample has other DNA sequences that encode this CDR3 too. V and J are TRBV6-5 and TRBJ2-7; 8 nucleotides align to TRBD2. Germline lookup yields CDR1 MNHEY and CDR2 SVGAGI. The J segment lost 4 bases and the V segment lost 0 bases, leaving 2 bases of the junction unmatched. This CDR3 has 14 residues. The CDR3 protein is CASSYSTGGYEQYF. The CDR3 DNA reads as TGTGCCAGCAGTTACTCAACGGGAGGGTACGAGCAGTACTTC.

This chain uses TRBV14 with TRBJ1-5, with 7 bases fitting TRBD1. Germline CDR1 reads SGHDN; CDR2 reads FVKESK. V lost 5 bases and J lost 7; bases outside the gene matches: 5. The CDR3 length is 13 residues. CDR3 sequence reads: CASSGQVGQPQHF. The CDR3, as DNA: TGTGCCAGCAGCGGACAGGTAGGGCAGCCCCAGCATTTT.

The chain couples TRBV19 to TRBJ1-4, with TRBD1 matching over 10 bases. V lost 6 bases, J lost 7 bases, and 8 bases stayed unmatched. This CDR3 comprises 15 residues. Germline CDR1 reads LNHDA; CDR2 reads SQIVND (reference sequence). CDR3 in amino acids: CASSIWDRGSEKLFF. DNA of the CDR3: TGTGCCAGTAGCATCTGGGACAGGGGAAGTGAAAAACTGTTTTTT.

V is TRBV18 and J is TRBJ2-1, with D uncertain. CDR1 is KGHSH, CDR2 LQKENI, per germline. CDR3 length: 15 residues. Trimming removed 6 bases from V and 0 bases from J, with 12 bases in between. DNA of the CDR3: TGTGCCAGCTCCCCCGCCCCTAGCTCCTACAATGAGCAGTTCTTC. Translation gives CASSPAPSSYNEQFF.

In this sample, this clone turned up once. V usage is TRBV15 and J usage is TRBJ1-4, with 9 bases identical to TRBD1. V shed 2 bases, J shed 7 bases, and the junction held 5 bases outside the gene matches. The length of the CDR3 is 15 residues. CDR1 LNHNV and CDR2 YYDKDF come from the germline V gene (reference sequence). This chain's CDR3 is CATSRRDRDREKLFF. In nucleotides, the CDR3 is TGTGCCACCAGCAGAAGGGACAGGGACCGTGAAAAACTGTTTTTT.

V and J are TRBV28 and TRBJ1-4; D remains unclear. Trimming stripped 7 bases from V and 8 bases from J, with 17 bases between. The CDR3 covers 14 residues. Germline loops: CDR1 MDHEN, CDR2 SYDVKM. The CDR3 nucleotides are TGTGCCAGCACCCGTTCGGTCCTGGCCGAAAAACTGTTTTTT. Its translation is CASTRSVLAEKLFF.

The chain carries TRBV19 and TRBJ2-1; 12 nucleotides line up with TRBD1. The junction had 7 bases not matched to a gene; V was cut back by 1 base and J by 9 bases. The CDR3 sequence is 16 residues long. Germline CDR1 and CDR2: LNHDA and SQIVND (reference sequence). The CDR3 bases are TGTGCCAGTAGTATAGCTTCCGGGACAGGGGGCTTTGAGCAGTTCTTC. Translating gives CASSIASGTGGFEQFF.

This chain joins TRBV4-1 and TRBJ1-2; D remains unclear. This CDR3 spans 13 amino acids. V was clipped by 8 bases and J by 5 bases, with 15 bases between them. Looked up from germline, CDR1 is MGHRA and CDR2 is YSYEKL. CDR3 protein: CASSHEGLYGYTF. CDR3 bases: TGCGCCAGCTCCCATGAAGGATTATATGGCTACACCTTC.

The chain employs TRBV27 and TRBJ2-7; D may be TRBD1 or TRBD2 (5 bases each). Looked up from germline, CDR1 is MNHEY and CDR2 is SMNVEV (reference sequence). Trimming removed 2 bases from V and 2 bases from J, with 10 bases in between. This CDR3 is 14 amino acids long. The CDR3 DNA reads as TGTGCCAGCAGTTTACGGGACCACACCTACGAGCAGTACTTC. Translation gives CASSLRDHTYEQYF.

The chain couples TRBV6-5 to TRBJ1-5; no firm D call. The CDR3 length is 16 residues. Germline V gene data show CDR1 as MNHEY and CDR2 as SVGAGI. V lost 0 bases, J lost 1 base, and 10 bases lay in between. The CDR3 sequence is CASSYSKQPSNQPQHF. CDR3 nucleotides: TGTGCCAGCAGTTACTCTAAGCAACCGAGCAATCAGCCCCAGCATTTT.

This clone has a handful of counts. The chain carries TRBV5-4 and TRBJ2-7; D is possibly TRBD1 or TRBD2 (7 bases each). The germline V gene has CDR1 SGHNT and CDR2 YYREEE (reference sequence). The CDR3 is made up of 13 amino acids. V gave up 4 bases and J gave up 5 bases, with 13 bases separating them. The CDR3 sequence is CASSRQGGDEQYF. Here the CDR3 DNA reads TGTGCCAGCAGCCGACAGGGAGGGGACGAGCAGTACTTC.

This clone turned up a few times. This rearrangement joins TRBV6-5 to TRBJ2-7; 7 nucleotides align to TRBD1. V lost 4 bases to trimming and J lost 2 bases; unmatched junction nucleotides: 5. CDR3 length equals 14 residues. Germline loops: CDR1 MNHEY, CDR2 SVGAGI. DNA for the CDR3: TGTGCCAGCAGTTTTGCAGGGGGACCCTACGAGCAGTACTTC. Amino acid sequence: CASSFAGGPYEQYF.

This sequence joins TRBV2 and TRBJ1-2; TRBD1 matches at 10 bases. The CDR3 is 14 residues long. Germline loops: CDR1 SNHLY, CDR2 FYNNEI. J was trimmed by 3 bases and V by 5 bases; bases with no gene match: 3. The chain's CDR3 is CASSRDRGDYGYTF. The CDR3, as DNA: TGTGCCAGCAGTCGGGACAGGGGCGACTATGGCTACACCTTC.

This chain connects TRBV7-8 to TRBJ2-7; TRBD2 matches 9 bases. The germline V gene encodes CDR1 SGHVS and CDR2 FQNEAQ. This CDR3 has 17 residues. After removal of 5 bases from V and 2 bases from J, the junction contained 13 bases not matched to a gene. Here the CDR3 reads CASSARVAGAGTYEQYF. The CDR3 nucleotides are TGTGCCAGCAGCGCTAGGGTAGCGGGAGCAGGGACCTACGAGCAGTACTTC.

The V call is TRBV28, the J call TRBJ1-3; TRBD1 is a possible D gene (5 bases). The CDR3 is 14 amino acids. Germline V gene data show CDR1 as MDHEN and CDR2 as SYDVKM. The V and J ends lost 7 bases and 0 bases respectively, with 10 bases between them. This chain's CDR3 is CASTSGSSGNTIYF. In DNA form, the CDR3 reads TGTGCCAGCACCTCAGGGAGCTCTGGAAACACCATATATTTT. The variable domain in full, with the rest retrieved from reference TRBV28 and TRBJ1-3, is DVKVTQSSRYLVKRTGEKVFLECVQDMDHENMFWYRQDPGLGLRLIYFSYDVKMKEKGDIPEGYSVSREKKERFSLILESASTNQTSMYLCASTSGSSGNTIYFGEGSWLTVV.

This chain uses TRBV5-1 with TRBJ2-7, with 7 bases fitting TRBD1. Trimming at V came to 0 bases and at J to 6 bases, leaving 9 bases not matched to a gene. Germline-derived CDR1 and CDR2 are SGHRS and YFSETQ. The CDR3 sequence is 15 residues long. CDR3 DNA: TGCGCCAGCAGCTTGGGGGACCAGAGGGGGCTCGAGCAGTACTTC. Protein sequence: CASSLGDQRGLEQYF.